The next 20 T cell receptor beta chains were all read from a single sample in a study of shared clonotypes between healthy human individuals. Data came from immunoSEQ multiplex PCR; TCRdb stores just in-frame clones and leaves some out. Among about 1.5 million clones listed, approximately 98% were seen once. The sequenced material came from naive CD4+ T cells sorted from blood. As for subset: CD45RA+ positively selected. All receptors come from a man aged 25 to 45 in good health.

This chain joins TRBV7-2 and TRBJ2-7; D not certain. From germline, CDR1 is SGHTA and CDR2 FQGNSA. V was clipped by 1 base and J by 2 bases, with 9 bases between them. This CDR3 has 14 residues. The CDR3 sequence is CASSLVQPPYEQYF. The CDR3 DNA sequence: TGTGCCAGCAGCTTAGTGCAGCCCCCCTACGAGCAGTACTTC.

V and J are TRBV21-1 and TRBJ1-2. TRBV21-1 is tagged as a pseudogene. The CDR3 runs 17 residues. This CDR3 reads CASRRFALRDVSASYTF. The CDR3 DNA is TGTGCCAGCAGGCGATTCGCTCTACGGGACGTCAGCGCTAGCTACACCTTC.

The chain links TRBV29-1 to TRBJ1-2, with no clear D. Germline CDR1 SQVTM, CDR2 ANQGSEA. The CDR3 sequence is 12 residues long. With 7 bases removed from V and 8 bases from J, the gap between germline ends came to 17 bases. CDR3 nucleotide sequence: TGCAGCGCCCTCGGCGAGGGCACGGGCTACACCTTC. Encoded protein: CSALGEGTGYTF.

The chain carries TRBV2 and TRBJ2-1, with 11 bases aligning to TRBD1. Germline V gives CDR1 SNHLY, CDR2 FYNNEI. There are 14 residues in the CDR3. Trimming removed 8 bases from V and 6 bases from J; junction bases left unmatched: 6. CDR3 in amino acids: CASVRDRGSNEQFF. CDR3 in DNA: TGTGCCAGCGTCCGGGACAGGGGGTCCAATGAGCAGTTCTTC.

This clone came up once. The chain is built from TRBV5-1 and TRBJ2-1, with 10 nucleotides matching TRBD2. The germline V gene encodes CDR1 SGHRS and CDR2 YFSETQ. The CDR3 consists of 17 residues. The trim removed 3 bases at V and 3 bases at J, leaving 9 bases unmatched. CDR3 in amino acids: CASSSGAGLALYNEQFF. CDR3 coding DNA: TGCGCCAGCAGCTCGGGCGCGGGACTAGCGCTCTACAATGAGCAGTTCTTC.

The gene calls are TRBV6-1 and TRBJ1-1; tentative D call: TRBD1 (5 bases). From germline, CDR1 is MNHNS and CDR2 SASEGT. The CDR3 consists of 13 residues. The germline V and J ends were trimmed by 5 bases and 9 bases, with 16 bases remaining between them. The CDR3 DNA is TGTGCCAGCAGTCCCAAGACAGCGTCTAAAGCTTTCTTT. It encodes CASSPKTASKAFF.

The chain is built from TRBV7-9 and TRBJ1-1; 7 bases map to TRBD1. CDR3 length: 15 amino acids. The V gene end was trimmed by 5 bases and the J gene end by 1 base; junction bases not matched to a gene: 7. CDR1 SEHNR and CDR2 FQNEAQ come from the germline V gene (reference sequence). The chain's CDR3 is CASSARQGSNTEAFF. DNA for the CDR3: TGTGCCAGCAGCGCCCGACAGGGTTCGAACACTGAAGCTTTCTTT. Full variable domain (rest looked up from reference TRBV7-9 and TRBJ1-1): DTGVSQNPRHKITKRGQNVTFRCDPISEHNRLYWYRQTLGQGPEFLTYFQNEAQLEKSRLLSDRFSAERPKGSFSTLEIQRTEQGDSAMYLCASSARQGSNTEAFFGQGTRLTVV.

This clone was picked up one time. The CDR3 bases are TGTGCCAGCAGACTTGATGGCAGGGCGAATGAGCAGTTCTTC. It specifies CASRLDGRANEQFF. The V call is TRBV27, the J call TRBJ2-1; D perhaps matches TRBD1 (5 bases). The CDR3 has 14 amino acids. Trimming removed 6 bases at V and 7 bases at J, with 16 bases between. CDR1 is MNHEY and CDR2 is SMNVEV in the germline V gene (reference sequence).

Here the CDR3 DNA reads TGTGCCAGCTCACTCCTGGACAGCTCCTACAATGAGCAGTTCTTC. This sequence encodes CASSLLDSSYNEQFF. J is TRBJ2-1 and V is TRBV18, with D possibly being TRBD1 (6 bases). Between the trimmed V and J ends, which lost 4 bases and 0 bases, there was a span of 10 bases. The CDR3 sequence is 15 residues long. Germline V gene data show CDR1 as KGHSH and CDR2 as LQKENI. The whole variable domain, filled in from reference TRBV18 and TRBJ2-1, reads NAGVMQNPRHLVRRRGQEARLRCSPMKGHSHVYWYRQLPEEGLKFMVYLQKENIIDESGMPKERFSAEFPKEGPSILRIQQVVRGDSAAYFCASSLLDSSYNEQFFGPGTRLTVL.

The CDR3 reads CASRRGYEQFF. CDR3 coding DNA: TGTGCCAGCAGGAGGGGGTATGAGCAGTTCTTC. This chain uses TRBV2 with TRBJ2-1; D is possibly TRBD1 (6 bases). Germline CDR1 is SNHLY and CDR2 is FYNNEI. The CDR3 has 11 residues. V gave up 6 bases and J gave up 8 bases, with 8 bases separating them.

V gene TRBV6-5 combines with J gene TRBJ2-7; no clear D gene. The CDR3 is 15 amino acids. Per germline, CDR1 MNHEY and CDR2 SVGAGI. V lost 0 bases, J lost 0 bases, and 9 bases lay in between. CDR3 loop: CASSYSLDDSYEQYF. CDR3 in DNA: TGTGCCAGCAGTTACTCTCTGGACGACTCCTACGAGCAGTACTTC.

The chain uses TRBV19 and TRBJ1-5, with TRBD1 matching 7 bases. CDR3 size: 12 residues. V shed 5 bases and J 7 bases; nucleotides not matched to a gene: 2. Germline lookup yields CDR1 LNHDA and CDR2 SQIVND (reference sequence). In nucleotides, the CDR3 is TGTGCCAGTAGTGGACAGGCACAGCCCCAGCATTTT. This codes for CASSGQAQPQHF.

V gene TRBV6-6 combines with J gene TRBJ1-5; TRBD1 might be the D (5 bases). Per germline, CDR1 MNHNY and CDR2 SVGAGI (reference sequence). V was shortened by 10 bases and J by 6 bases, with 16 bases between the two germline ends. The CDR3 length is 13 residues. The CDR3 region has the DNA TGTGCCACCCGGGGCAGGGAATCTCAGCCCCAGCATTTT. It is translated as CATRGRESQPQHF.

The rearrangement joins TRBV11-2 to TRBJ1-4, with 8 bases aligning to TRBD1. Germline V CDR1 and CDR2: SGHAT, FQNNGV. The CDR3 length is 14 residues. The ends lost 5 bases at V and 8 bases at J; junction bases unmatched: 7. The DNA of the CDR3 is TGTGCCAGCAGCATCGGACAGGGTAGCGAAAAACTGTTTTTT. Protein: CASSIGQGSEKLFF.

This clone was observed once. The V call is TRBV28, the J call TRBJ2-3, with D maybe TRBD2 (5 bases). V dropped 3 bases and J dropped 5 bases, with 12 bases sitting between them. The CDR3 consists of 14 residues. Germline V lookup: CDR1 MDHEN, CDR2 SYDVKM. CDR3: CASSFENEGDTQYF. The DNA of the CDR3 is TGTGCCAGCAGTTTCGAGAATGAGGGAGATACGCAGTATTTT.

The chain joins TRBV4-3 to TRBJ1-3; no firm D call. CDR3 length equals 14 residues. Germline CDR1 and CDR2: LGHNA and YSLEER. Trimming left V 4 bases short and J 1 base short, with 8 bases between. The CDR3 DNA follows: TGCGCCAGCAGCCTAGCGGGATCTGGAAACACCATATATTTT. It is translated as CASSLAGSGNTIYF.

V usage is TRBV6-1 and J usage is TRBJ1-5; possibly TRBD1 for D (6 bases). Germline V CDR1 and CDR2: MNHNS, SASEGT. There are 15 residues in the CDR3. V shed 3 bases and J shed 7 bases, with 16 bases lying between them. CDR3 nucleotide sequence: TGTGCCAGCAGTGAGGGGGCACAGGGCCGGCAGCCCCAGCATTTT. Its translation is CASSEGAQGRQPQHF.

V usage is TRBV10-3 and J usage is TRBJ2-7; perhaps TRBD1 as D (6 bases). Germline V lookup: CDR1 ENHRY, CDR2 SYGVKD. Trimming stripped 2 bases from V and 3 bases from J, with 8 bases between. The CDR3 runs to 13 residues. CDR3: CAISEQGHYEQYF. The CDR3 DNA sequence: TGTGCCATCAGTGAGCAGGGGCACTACGAGCAGTACTTC.

V gene TRBV2 combines with J gene TRBJ1-5, with TRBD1 matching over 8 bases. With V trimmed by 8 bases and J by 2 bases, 8 bases remained unmatched. Germline CDR1 SNHLY, CDR2 FYNNEI. The CDR3 extends over 15 amino acids. The CDR3 loop reads CASGIGQGGNQPQHF. Here the CDR3 DNA reads TGTGCCAGCGGGATTGGACAGGGTGGCAATCAGCCCCAGCATTTT.

The chain employs TRBV5-1 and TRBJ2-5, with a weak D call TRBD1 (6 bases). CDR1 is SGHRS, CDR2 YFSETQ, per germline. With 5 bases removed from V and 5 bases from J, the gap between germline ends came to 13 bases. This CDR3 is 13 amino acids long. The DNA of the CDR3 is TGCGCCAGCAGTCAGGGGCCTCGGGAGACCCAGTACTTC. It encodes CASSQGPRETQYF.